The T cell receptor beta chain described here comes from a study of cytomegalovirus exposure and HLA in healthy donors. General observations from the study: Altogether, 164 TCR beta chains were recorded as cytomegalovirus-associated.

Of note for this clone: Its target is unknown.

The primer mix had 60 Vbeta and 13 Jbeta primers. The repertoire was sequenced with immunoSEQ multiplex PCR; TCRdb's copy has only in-frame clones and lacks some. Of under 200,000 clones listed, around 74% are singletons. The CDR3 spans 15 residues. The V gene's germline CDR1 is MNHEY and CDR2 SVGAGI. Between the trimmed V and J ends, which lost 2 bases and 1 base, there was a span of 11 bases. The receptor comes from a woman in her twenties or thirties in good health and CMV-seronegative. The chain combines TRBV6-5 with TRBJ1-1; tentatively, D is TRBD1 (6 bases). The sequencing input was PBMCs. CDR3 nucleotides: TGTGCCAGCAGTTACGGACAGAGGTCGAACACTGAAGCTTTCTTT. Protein product: CASSYGQRSNTEAFF.